These 22 T cell receptor beta chains were all obtained from the same sample, sequenced in a study of T-cell reconstitution after alpha-beta-depleted transplantation in children. Molecular barcoding with unique molecular identifiers was used for the TCRbeta library. Each CDR3 protein is one row after TCRdb ran MiXCR on the PCR reads. Found here are under 85,000 distinct CDR3 sequences, 15% to 20% of them singletons; the top ten hold around half. The input for sequencing was PBMCs, mostly from graft donor cells, taken 360 days after TCRalphabeta/CD19-depleted stem cell transplant. The receptors were gathered from a male patient between 2 and 15 years old who had a stem cell transplant for acute lymphoblastic leukemia, so the T cells may come from the graft donor.

This chain joins TRBV6-1 and TRBJ2-5, with TRBD2 matching 14 bases. Germline V gene data show CDR1 as MNHNS and CDR2 as SASEGT. The CDR3 has 19 amino acids. J was trimmed by 4 bases and V by 3 bases; bases with no gene match: 13. The CDR3: CASSEGGAWGLAGAETQYF. DNA for the CDR3: TGTGCCAGCAGTGAGGGAGGGGCATGGGGACTAGCGGGAGCAGAGACCCAGTACTTC.

This clonotype has just a few counts. The chain is built from TRBV10-3 and TRBJ2-3, with TRBD2 identical over 8 bases. The V segment lost 5 bases and the J segment 5 bases; nucleotides outside the gene matches: 6. CDR1 and CDR2 (germline): ENHRY, SYGVKD. The CDR3 extends over 14 amino acids. CDR3 coding DNA: TGTGCCATCAGTAAACGGGCGGGAGGAGATACGCAGTATTTT. Encoded protein: CAISKRAGGDTQYF.

This clonotype was counted between two and nine times. The J gene is TRBJ2-3, the V gene TRBV3-1, with D unresolved. CDR3 length: 14 amino acids. Between the trimmed V and J ends, which lost 1 base and 4 bases, there was a span of 9 bases. Germline V gene data show CDR1 as LGHDT and CDR2 as YNNKEL (reference sequence). The CDR3 coding sequence is TGTGCCAGCAGCCAAGTTCACACCGCAGATACGCAGTATTTT. Protein sequence: CASSQVHTADTQYF.

This clonotype showed up many times. This chain links TRBV12-3 or TRBV12-4 with TRBJ1-6, with a possible D match to TRBD1 (6 bases). This CDR3 has 15 amino acids. Trimming took 5 bases from V and 9 from J, leaving 17 bases between them. The CDR3 sequence is CASSPQGGLGSPLHF. The CDR3, as DNA: TGTGCCAGCAGTCCACAGGGCGGGTTGGGTTCACCCCTCCACTTT.

This clonotype appeared a few times. The CDR3 sequence: CASSPISFSGNTIYF. DNA for the CDR3: TGTGCCAGCAGTCCTATTTCTTTCTCTGGAAACACCATATATTTT. This chain uses TRBV6-1 with TRBJ1-3; D is unresolved. Germline CDR1 and CDR2: MNHNS and SASEGT. CDR3 length: 15 residues. The V end was cut by 5 bases, the J end by 0 bases, with 11 bases between.

This chain connects TRBV4-2 to TRBJ2-5; a weak D match, TRBD1 (6 bases). Looked up from germline, CDR1 is LGHNA and CDR2 is YNFKEQ. V lost 4 bases and J lost 2, with 14 bases in between. This CDR3 is built from 15 residues. The CDR3 bases are TGTGCCAGCAGCCGTCCCGGGACACAACAAGAGACCCAGTACTTC. Translated, it gives CASSRPGTQQETQYF.

This clonotype turned up a few times. The V and J genes are TRBV20-1 and TRBJ2-2; the D is unclear. The CDR3 runs 14 residues. The V gene lost 6 bases and the J gene lost 1 base, with 12 bases spanning the gap. Per the germline V gene, CDR1 is DFQATT and CDR2 is SNEGSKA (reference sequence). This CDR3 reads CSAPRRVNTGELFF. The CDR3 DNA sequence: TGCAGTGCCCCCAGGCGCGTGAACACCGGGGAGCTGTTTTTT.

This clonotype was seen only a few times. The chain employs TRBV6-1 and TRBJ2-3; 11 bases match TRBD2. This CDR3 has 15 amino acids. The junction had 7 bases not matched to a gene; V was cut back by 9 bases and J by 2 bases. The germline V gene has CDR1 MNHNS and CDR2 SASEGT. The CDR3 DNA reads TGTGCCAGTTCAGAACTAGCGGGAGACACAGATACGCAGTATTTT. Encoded protein: CASSELAGDTDTQYF.

The genes are TRBV20-1 and TRBJ2-3; a possible D gene is TRBD2 (5 bases). This CDR3 contains 13 residues. V was trimmed by 7 bases and J by 4 bases, leaving 15 bases between them. CDR1 is DFQATT, CDR2 SNEGSKA, per germline (reference sequence). CDR3 in amino acids: CSGGAVPPDTQYF. The DNA of the CDR3 is TGCAGTGGAGGAGCGGTTCCCCCAGATACGCAGTATTTT.

This clonotype has only a few counts. The V call is TRBV6-1, the J call TRBJ1-2; no clear D. The V gene lost 6 bases and the J gene lost 5 bases, with 19 bases spanning the gap. The CDR3 is made up of 15 amino acids. Germline V CDR1 and CDR2: MNHNS, SASEGT. The CDR3 region is CASSPHKTLLYGYTF. The CDR3 nucleotides read TGTGCCAGCAGCCCTCACAAGACCCTTCTTTATGGCTACACCTTC.

The chain uses TRBV11-2 and TRBJ2-6, with D possibly being TRBD1 (6 bases). V dropped 4 bases and J dropped 0 bases, with 13 bases sitting between them. Germline CDR1 is SGHAT and CDR2 is FQNNGV. This CDR3 region has 17 residues. The CDR3 bases are TGTGCCAGCAGCTCGTCGGGACACTTCTCTGGGGCCAACGTCCTGACTTTC. This translates into CASSSSGHFSGANVLTF.

The chain carries TRBV6-1 and TRBJ1-2, with D uncertain. Germline-derived CDR1 and CDR2 are MNHNS and SASEGT. This CDR3 region has 11 residues. Trimming pared 7 bases from V and 1 base from J, leaving 4 bases between. In nucleotides, the CDR3 is TGTGCCAGCAAGATTAACTATGGCTACACCTTC. This sequence encodes CASKINYGYTF.

This clonotype was picked up a small number of times. The chain joins TRBV3-1 to TRBJ1-4, with 9 bases that match TRBD1. Germline-derived CDR1 and CDR2 are LGHDT and YNNKEL (reference sequence). The CDR3 has 16 residues. Trimming cost V 0 bases and J 6 bases; bases outside gene matches: 5. The CDR3 sequence is CASSQDPGQGYEKLFF. CDR3 DNA: TGTGCCAGCAGCCAAGATCCGGGACAGGGTTATGAAAAACTGTTTTTT.

The chain has TRBV30 and TRBJ2-1, with 13 bases identical to TRBD2. The junction had 7 bases not matched to a gene; V was cut back by 1 base and J by 4 bases. This CDR3 is built from 17 residues. CDR1 is GTSNPN and CDR2 is SVGIG in the germline V gene (reference sequence). The CDR3 is CAWSAWTSGSGYNEQFF. The CDR3 coding sequence is TGTGCCTGGAGTGCGTGGACTAGCGGGAGTGGGTACAATGAGCAGTTCTTC.

This clonotype occurred a few times. The genes are TRBV10-3 and TRBJ2-2; 11 bases map to TRBD2. CDR1 and CDR2 from the germline V gene are ENHRY and SYGVKD. The CDR3 contains 18 residues. J was trimmed by 1 base and V by 2 bases; bases with no gene match: 6. CDR3 protein: CAISEILAGVRNTGELFF. The CDR3 DNA reads as TGTGCCATCAGTGAGATACTAGCGGGAGTCCGGAACACCGGGGAGCTGTTTTTT.

The chain employs TRBV4-1 and TRBJ2-1; 8 bases are a match to TRBD2. The CDR3 loop spans 15 amino acids. Per germline, CDR1 MGHRA and CDR2 YSYEKL. After removal of 1 base from V and 4 bases from J, the junction contained 3 bases not matched to a gene. In DNA, the CDR3 is TGCGCCAGCAGCCAAGCCGGACTAGCATACAATGAGCAGTTCTTC. This codes for CASSQAGLAYNEQFF.

In the case of this clonotype: The junction departs from the called germline gene at one end, perhaps through a read error. The chain joins TRBV2 to TRBJ2-2; tentatively, D is TRBD1 or TRBD2 (5 bases each). The CDR3 contains 15 residues. The germline gives CDR1 SNHLY, CDR2 FYNNEI. CDR3 sequence: CASRFEKGFTGDLFF. The CDR3 coding sequence is TGTGCCAGCCGGTTCGAAAAGGGATTCACCGGGGACCTGTTTTTT. The variable domain in full, completed from reference TRBV2 and TRBJ2-2, reads EPEVTQTPSHQVTQMGQEVILRCVPISNHLYFYWYRQILGQKVEFLVSFYNNEISEKSEIFDDQFSVERPDGSNFTLKIRSTKLEDSAMYFCASRFEKGFTGDLFFGEGSRLTVL.

This clonotype was counted many times. The chain has TRBV10-3 and TRBJ2-7, with D perhaps matching TRBD1 (5 bases). V was pared by 0 bases and J by 2 bases, with 14 bases between. Germline values: CDR1 ENHRY, CDR2 SYGVKD. This CDR3 contains 16 residues. The CDR3 region is CAISESAQGTPYEQYF. CDR3 DNA: TGTGCCATCAGTGAGTCGGCCCAGGGAACTCCCTACGAGCAGTACTTC.

The chain employs TRBV4-2 and TRBJ2-5, with 14 bases fitting TRBD2. V was clipped by 1 base and J by 2 bases; unmatched bases: 9. CDR3 size: 19 residues. The V gene's germline CDR1 is LGHNA and CDR2 YNFKEQ. CDR3 DNA sequence: TGTGCCAGCAGCCAAGCATTGGGACTAGCGGGAGAGCTACAAGAGACCCAGTACTTC. This translates into CASSQALGLAGELQETQYF.

The V gene is TRBV19, the J gene TRBJ2-5; 9 positions match TRBD1. The CDR3 totals 14 residues. Trimming removed 5 bases from V and 3 bases from J; junction bases left unmatched: 4. Germline CDR1 LNHDA, CDR2 SQIVND (reference sequence). The CDR3 region has the DNA TGTGCCAGTAGTCCGGGACAGGGAAAAGAGACCCAGTACTTC. It translates to CASSPGQGKETQYF.

This clonotype was picked up a small number of times. The genes are TRBV4-1 and TRBJ1-1, with TRBD1 as a possible D gene (6 bases). CDR1 MGHRA and CDR2 YSYEKL come from the germline V gene. V lost 1 base, J lost 6 bases, and 21 bases lay in between. The CDR3 is made up of 17 amino acids. The CDR3 region has the DNA TGCGCCAGCAGCCAAGTTTACAGGGAATTATCTCACCCTGAAGCTTTCTTT. Translated, it gives CASSQVYRELSHPEAFF.

The chain joins TRBV12-3 or TRBV12-4 to TRBJ1-4; no clear D gene. This CDR3 has 15 residues. V was cut by 6 bases and J by 4 bases, with 15 bases left in between. The chain's CDR3 is CASSSPRKDNEKLFF. In DNA form, the CDR3 reads TGTGCCAGCAGCTCACCCCGGAAAGATAATGAAAAACTGTTTTTT.